This T cell receptor (beta chain) was sequenced in a study of vaccination and CD4 T cells after COVID-19. Study as a whole: Overlapping spike peptides of SARS-CoV-2, HCoV-NL63, HCoV-OC43 and HCoV-229E were used, and cells were stimulated with them.

Treatment noted: roughly 10-day PBMC culture with coronavirus spike peptide pools or control peptides (ViraFEST assay). After removal of 5 bases from V and 0 bases from J, the junction contained 12 bases not matched to a gene. The germline CDR1 and CDR2 sequences are LGHDT and YNNKEL (reference sequence). This CDR3 has 20 amino acids. Oncomine TCR Beta short-read sequencing was applied to DNA from cultured CD4+ T cells. Using its own MiXCR run on the PCR reads, TCRdb lists one record per CDR3 protein. This table has 25,000 to 30,000 distinct CDR3 sequences, roughly 60% appearing once. For this clonotype: Antigen: not known.

The sequencing used CD4+ T cells from blood, cultured in vitro, collected after SARS-CoV-2 vaccination. The chain couples TRBV3-1 to TRBJ2-3, with 15 nucleotides matching TRBD2. The receptor was isolated from a human donor who received a COVID-19 vaccine. The CDR3 loop is CASSTAIGLAGGQSTDTQYF. The CDR3 nucleotides are TGTGCCAGCAGCACCGCTATTGGACTAGCGGGGGGGCAAAGCACAGATACGCAGTATTTT.